Sequencing of this T cell receptor beta chain was carried out in a study of blood T cells in healthy people across ages. Points from the study as a whole: The unsorted PBMCs prevented any conclusive comparison of naive versus antigen-experienced cells. Diversity of TCR beta per million T cells declined in a roughly linear way with age. When set beside aged donors, long-lived donors presented more naive CD4+ cells and higher diversity.

Each sample used at least 6.5 million PBMCs. Together with a sample-barcoded 5' primer, a J-beta primer mix was included in a second PCR lasting about 6 to 11 cycles. Via MiXCR, TCRdb re-called the 5' RACE reads, giving one row per CDR3 protein. The sample includes about 940,000 distinct CDR3 sequences, approximately 49% of them seen just once. V was cut by 0 bases and J by 0 bases, with 6 bases left in between. Per germline, CDR1 LGHNA and CDR2 YNFKEQ. The CDR3 runs 15 residues. As for this clonotype: The antigen is not known.

Specimen: blood. The clonotype originates from a man aged 25 to 40 in good health. The genes are TRBV4-2 and TRBJ1-5; D not certain. The CDR3 bases are TGTGCCAGCAGCCAAGATCGCACTAGCAATCAGCCCCAGCATTTT. As protein: CASSQDRTSNQPQHF.